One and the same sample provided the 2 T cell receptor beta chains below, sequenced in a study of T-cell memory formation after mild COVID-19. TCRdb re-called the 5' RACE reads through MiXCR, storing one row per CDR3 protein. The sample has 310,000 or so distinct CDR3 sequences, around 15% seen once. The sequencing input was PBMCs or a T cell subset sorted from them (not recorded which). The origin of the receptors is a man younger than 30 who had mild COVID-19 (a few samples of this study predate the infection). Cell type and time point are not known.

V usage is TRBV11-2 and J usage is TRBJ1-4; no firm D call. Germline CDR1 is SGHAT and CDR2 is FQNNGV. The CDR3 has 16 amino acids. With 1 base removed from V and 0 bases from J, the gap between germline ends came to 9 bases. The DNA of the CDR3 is TGTGCCAGCAGCTTAGGTATCGTTGCAACTAATGAAAAACTGTTTTTT. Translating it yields CASSLGIVATNEKLFF.

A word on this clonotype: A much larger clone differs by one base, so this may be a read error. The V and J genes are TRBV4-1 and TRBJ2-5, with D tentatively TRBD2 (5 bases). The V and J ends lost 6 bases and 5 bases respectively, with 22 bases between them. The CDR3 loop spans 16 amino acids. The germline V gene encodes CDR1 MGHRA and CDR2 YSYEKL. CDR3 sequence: CASRPKRGAGGETQYF. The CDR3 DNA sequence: TGCGCCAGCAGACCTAAACGGGGAGCCGGTGGCGAGACCCAGTACTTC.